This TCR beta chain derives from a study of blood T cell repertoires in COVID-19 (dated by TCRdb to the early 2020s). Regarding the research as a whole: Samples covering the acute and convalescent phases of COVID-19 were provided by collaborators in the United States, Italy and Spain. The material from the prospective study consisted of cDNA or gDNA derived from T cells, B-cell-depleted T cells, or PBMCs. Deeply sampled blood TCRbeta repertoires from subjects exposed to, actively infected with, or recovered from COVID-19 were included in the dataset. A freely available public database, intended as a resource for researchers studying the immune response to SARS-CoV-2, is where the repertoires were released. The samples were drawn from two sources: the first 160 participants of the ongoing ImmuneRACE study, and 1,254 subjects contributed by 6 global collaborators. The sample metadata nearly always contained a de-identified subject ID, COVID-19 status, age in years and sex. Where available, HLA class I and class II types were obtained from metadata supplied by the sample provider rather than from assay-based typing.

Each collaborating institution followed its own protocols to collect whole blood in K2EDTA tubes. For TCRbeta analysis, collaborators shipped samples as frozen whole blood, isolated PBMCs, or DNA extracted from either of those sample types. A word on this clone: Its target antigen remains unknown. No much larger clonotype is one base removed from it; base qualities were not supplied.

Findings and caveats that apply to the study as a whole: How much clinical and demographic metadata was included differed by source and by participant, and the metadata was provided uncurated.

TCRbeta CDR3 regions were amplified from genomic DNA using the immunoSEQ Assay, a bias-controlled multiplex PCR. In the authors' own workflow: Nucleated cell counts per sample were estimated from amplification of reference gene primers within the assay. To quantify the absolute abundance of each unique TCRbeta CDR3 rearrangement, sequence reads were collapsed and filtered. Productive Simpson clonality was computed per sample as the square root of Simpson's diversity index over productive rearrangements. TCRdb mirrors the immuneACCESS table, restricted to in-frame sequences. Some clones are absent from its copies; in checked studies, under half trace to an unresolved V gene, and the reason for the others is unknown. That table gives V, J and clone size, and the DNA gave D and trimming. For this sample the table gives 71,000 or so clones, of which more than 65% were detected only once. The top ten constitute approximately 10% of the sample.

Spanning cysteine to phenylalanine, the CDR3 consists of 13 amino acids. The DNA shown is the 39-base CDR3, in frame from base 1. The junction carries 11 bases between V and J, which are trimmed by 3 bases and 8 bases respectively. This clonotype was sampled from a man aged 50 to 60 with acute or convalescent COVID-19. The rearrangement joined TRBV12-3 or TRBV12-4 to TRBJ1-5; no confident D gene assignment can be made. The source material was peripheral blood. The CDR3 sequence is CASSFSSGEPQHF. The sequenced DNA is TGTGCCAGCAGTTTCTCCTCCGGGGAGCCCCAGCATTTT.